The 5 T cell receptor beta chains in this list originate from one sample, sequenced in a study of cytomegalovirus exposure and HLA in healthy donors. In the PCR, 60 Vbeta and 13 Jbeta primers were used. Profiling relied on immunoSEQ multiplex PCR, and the TCRdb table lists in-frame clones only, not all of them. The repertoire holds 100,000 to 120,000 clones, approximately 72% seen once, with less than 2.5% in the top ten. The sample consisted of PBMCs. The receptors stem from a young man in good health and CMV-seronegative.

For the CDR3, the DNA is TGTGCCAGTAGTCCTTGGGAAGCGGGAGGCGACGAGCAGTACTTC. It encodes CASSPWEAGGDEQYF. J is TRBJ2-7 and V is TRBV19, with 9 bases aligning to TRBD2. CDR1 and CDR2 (germline): LNHDA, SQIVND (reference sequence). This CDR3 comprises 15 residues. V lost 5 bases, J lost 5 bases, and 10 bases stayed unmatched.

The chain joins TRBV5-4 to TRBJ2-1, with 8 bases aligning to TRBD2. The CDR3 contains 18 residues. Germline V gene lookup returns CDR1 SGHNT and CDR2 YYREEE (reference sequence). V lost 2 bases, J lost 0 bases, and 10 bases stayed unmatched. The CDR3 DNA reads TGTGCCAGCAGCTTATTTCCAGCGGGAGCTGACTCCTACAATGAGCAGTTCTTC. Protein product: CASSLFPAGADSYNEQFF.

The rearrangement uses TRBV6-5 and TRBJ1-1; possibly TRBD1 for D (6 bases). The CDR3 totals 15 residues. Germline V gives CDR1 MNHEY, CDR2 SVGAGI. The V end lost 4 bases, the J end lost 5 bases, and 17 bases lay between the germline ends. CDR3 sequence (DNA): TGTGCCAGCAGTTTGGGACACCCGAGAGGAACTGAAGCTTTCTTT. Protein product: CASSLGHPRGTEAFF.

This clone has only one observation. V gene TRBV4-2 combines with J gene TRBJ1-1, with no clear D. Looked up from germline, CDR1 is LGHNA and CDR2 is YNFKEQ. V was pared by 4 bases and J by 1 base, with 4 bases between. This CDR3 has 12 residues. CDR3 coding DNA: TGTGCCAGCAGCCCCCGGAACACTGAAGCTTTCTTT. Its translation is CASSPRNTEAFF.

This clone was found a few times. V usage is TRBV5-4 and J usage is TRBJ2-2; 7 bases line up with TRBD1. This CDR3 region has 16 residues. The trim removed 2 bases at V and 2 bases at J, leaving 6 bases unmatched. The germline V gene has CDR1 SGHNT and CDR2 YYREEE (reference sequence). CDR3 in DNA: TGTGCCAGCAGCTTCGGACAGGACGTAAACACCGGGGAGCTGTTTTTT. Translating gives CASSFGQDVNTGELFF.